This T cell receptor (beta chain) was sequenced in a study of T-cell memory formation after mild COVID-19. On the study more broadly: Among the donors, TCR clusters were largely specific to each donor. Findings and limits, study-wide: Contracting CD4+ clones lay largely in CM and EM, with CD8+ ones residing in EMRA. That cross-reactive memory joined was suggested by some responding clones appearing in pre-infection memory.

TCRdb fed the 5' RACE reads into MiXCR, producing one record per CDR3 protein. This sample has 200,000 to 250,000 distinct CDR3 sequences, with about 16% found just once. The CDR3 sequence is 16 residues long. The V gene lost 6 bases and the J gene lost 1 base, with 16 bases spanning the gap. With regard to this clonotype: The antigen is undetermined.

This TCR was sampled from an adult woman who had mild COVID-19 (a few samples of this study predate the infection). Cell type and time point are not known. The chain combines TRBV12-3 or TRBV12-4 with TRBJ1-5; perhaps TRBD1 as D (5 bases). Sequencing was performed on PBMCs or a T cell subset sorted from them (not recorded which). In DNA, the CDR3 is TGTGCCAGCAGATCCGGAGGGGCGGACAGCAATCAGCCCCAGCATTTT. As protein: CASRSGGADSNQPQHF.